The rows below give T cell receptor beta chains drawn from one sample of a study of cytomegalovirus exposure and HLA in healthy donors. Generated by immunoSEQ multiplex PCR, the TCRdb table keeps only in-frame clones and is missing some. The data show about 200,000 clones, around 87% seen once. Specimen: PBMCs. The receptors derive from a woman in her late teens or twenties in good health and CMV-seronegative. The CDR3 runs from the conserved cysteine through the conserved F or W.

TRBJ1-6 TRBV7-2 CASSLWDRDNSPLHF
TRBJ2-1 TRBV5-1 CASSDIDRSNNEQFF
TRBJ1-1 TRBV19 CASSIGSMDTEAFF
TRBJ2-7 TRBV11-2 CASSYAWTGPYEQYF
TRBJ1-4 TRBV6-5 CASSIQGGLVEKLFF
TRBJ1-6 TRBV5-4 CASSLDRASQSPLHF
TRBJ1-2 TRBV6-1 CASSEQTYGYTF
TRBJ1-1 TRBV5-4 CASSIKQGLNTEAFF
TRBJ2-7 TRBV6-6 CASSLPRQGNSYEQYF
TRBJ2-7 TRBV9 CASSLTGTGLHEQYF
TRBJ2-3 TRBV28 CASSLLQGSTDTQYF
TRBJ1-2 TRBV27 CASSSSDRAYGYTF
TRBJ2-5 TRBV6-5 CASSNGQGRRETQYF
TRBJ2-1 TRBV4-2 CASSQTGGQGGDEQFF
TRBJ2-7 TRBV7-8 CASSSMGQGAVEQYF
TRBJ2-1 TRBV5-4 CASSLERGGDTEQFF
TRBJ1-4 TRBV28 CASSLSGGSNEKLFF
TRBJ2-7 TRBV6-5 CASSYSGNSYEQYF
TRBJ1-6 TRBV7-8 CASSLIVRGNNSPLHF
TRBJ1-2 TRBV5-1 CASSARALYGYTF
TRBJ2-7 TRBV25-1 CASSGDGTSGTLYEQYF
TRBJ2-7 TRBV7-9 CASSFQQAFTYEQYF
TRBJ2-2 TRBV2 CASRGLAVNTGELFF
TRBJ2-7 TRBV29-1 CSAGTRCEQYF
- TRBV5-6 CASSFGTGLYEQYF
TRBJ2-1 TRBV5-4 CASSLEDRGFNEQFF
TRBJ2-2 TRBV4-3 CASSRGGNTGELFF
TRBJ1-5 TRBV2 CASGTPRGIGGNSNQPQHF
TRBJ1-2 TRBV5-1 CASSLEARGGLGNYGYTF
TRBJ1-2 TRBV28 CASSFEGGYTF
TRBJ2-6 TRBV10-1 CASSERGSGANVLTF
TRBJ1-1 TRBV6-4 CASSDNRGEAFF
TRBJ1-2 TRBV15 CATREQGNRHGYTF
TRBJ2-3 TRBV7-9 CASSFDRTTDTQYF
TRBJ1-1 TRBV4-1 CASSQAESSLNTEAFF
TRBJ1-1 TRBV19 CASSPTAGGTEAFF
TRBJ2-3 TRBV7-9 CASSLALPGSLTDTQYF
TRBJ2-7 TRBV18 CASSPPGSSFYEQYF
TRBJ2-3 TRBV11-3 CASSVAGRTDTQYF
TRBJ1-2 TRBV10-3 CAIRVVQGPIRGYTF
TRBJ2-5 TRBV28 CASTPGGRQETQYF
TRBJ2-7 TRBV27 CASSLDRDYEQYF
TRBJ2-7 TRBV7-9 CASSFRGEQYF
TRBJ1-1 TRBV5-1 CASSGLGGPGTEAFF
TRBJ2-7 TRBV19 CASSPTGAYEQYF
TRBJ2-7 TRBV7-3 CASSPGQVYEQYF
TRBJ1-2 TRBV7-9 CASSSDLLGYTF
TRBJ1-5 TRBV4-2 CASNTVGGLNQPQHF
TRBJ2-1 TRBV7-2 CASSFQGNEQFF
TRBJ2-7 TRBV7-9 CASSLGLAADKEEQYF
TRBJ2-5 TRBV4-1 CASSQDPRGQGQYF
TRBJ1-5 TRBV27 CASSVQLGNQPQHF
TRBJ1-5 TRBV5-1 CASSLAPGTDNQPQHF
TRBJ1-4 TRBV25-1 CASSEPGTVLQLDEKLFF
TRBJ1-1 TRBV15 CATSPRWGGGRDTEAFF
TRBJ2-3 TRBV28 CASTAWGQGARTDTQYF
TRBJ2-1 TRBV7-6 CASSRIDRGRYNEQFF
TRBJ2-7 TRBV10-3 CAISESPGSSYEQYF
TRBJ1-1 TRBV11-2 CASRVRDRGNTEAFF
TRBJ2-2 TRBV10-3 CATRGGLSGELFF